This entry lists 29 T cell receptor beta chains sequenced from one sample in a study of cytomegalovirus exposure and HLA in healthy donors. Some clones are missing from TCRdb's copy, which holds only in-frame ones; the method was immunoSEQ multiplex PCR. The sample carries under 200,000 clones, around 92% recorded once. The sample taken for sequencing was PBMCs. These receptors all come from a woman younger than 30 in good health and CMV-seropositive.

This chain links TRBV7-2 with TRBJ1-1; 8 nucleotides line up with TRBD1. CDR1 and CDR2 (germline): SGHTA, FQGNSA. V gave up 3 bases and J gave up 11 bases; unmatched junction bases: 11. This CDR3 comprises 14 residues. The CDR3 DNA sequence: TGTGCCAGCAGCTTTAGCAGGGGGCTCACGGTGGCTTTCTTT. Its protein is CASSFSRGLTVAFF.

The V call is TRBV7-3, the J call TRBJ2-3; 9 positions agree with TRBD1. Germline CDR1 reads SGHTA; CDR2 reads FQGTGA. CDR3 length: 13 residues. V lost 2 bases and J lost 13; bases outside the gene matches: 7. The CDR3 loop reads CASSLSGTGFKYF. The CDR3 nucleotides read TGTGCCAGCAGCTTATCTGGGACAGGGTTCAAGTATTTT.

CDR3 loop: CASDRLAGVISLSNEQFF. The CDR3 bases are TGTGCCAGCGACCGACTAGCGGGAGTTATTTCCCTCAGCAATGAGCAGTTCTTC. The V gene is TRBV7-3, the J gene TRBJ2-1; 12 bases are a match to TRBD2. Germline CDR1 SGHTA, CDR2 FQGTGA. Losses at the gene ends were 8 bases for V and 6 bases for J; bases not matched to a gene: 17. The CDR3 spans 18 residues.

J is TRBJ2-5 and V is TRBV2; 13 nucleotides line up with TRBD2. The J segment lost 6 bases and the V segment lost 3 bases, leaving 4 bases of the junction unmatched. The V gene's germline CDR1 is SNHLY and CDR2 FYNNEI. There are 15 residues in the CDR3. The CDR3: CASSEGLAGWKTQYF. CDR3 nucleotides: TGTGCCAGCAGTGAGGGACTAGCGGGGTGGAAGACCCAGTACTTC.

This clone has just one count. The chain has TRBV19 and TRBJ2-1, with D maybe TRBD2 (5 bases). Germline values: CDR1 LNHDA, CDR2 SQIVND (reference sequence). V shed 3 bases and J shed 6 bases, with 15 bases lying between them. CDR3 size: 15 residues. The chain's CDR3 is CASSMGGSIFNEQFF. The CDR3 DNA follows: TGTGCCAGTAGTATGGGTGGGAGTATCTTCAATGAGCAGTTCTTC.

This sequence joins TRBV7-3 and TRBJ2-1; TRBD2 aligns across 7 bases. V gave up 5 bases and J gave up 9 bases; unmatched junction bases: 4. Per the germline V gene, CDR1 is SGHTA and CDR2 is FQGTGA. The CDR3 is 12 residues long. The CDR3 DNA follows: TGTGCCAGCAGCCCCCCTAGCGGTGAGCAGTTCTTC. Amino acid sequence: CASSPPSGEQFF.

The CDR3 sequence is CASSLDQRERGYEQYF. The CDR3 coding sequence is TGTGCCAGCAGCTTAGATCAAAGGGAGAGAGGATACGAGCAGTACTTC. The rearrangement links TRBV11-2 to TRBJ2-7, with D possibly being TRBD2 (5 bases). The V gene lost 0 bases and the J gene lost 4 bases, with 16 bases spanning the gap. The CDR3 runs to 16 residues. Germline V gene lookup returns CDR1 SGHAT and CDR2 FQNNGV.

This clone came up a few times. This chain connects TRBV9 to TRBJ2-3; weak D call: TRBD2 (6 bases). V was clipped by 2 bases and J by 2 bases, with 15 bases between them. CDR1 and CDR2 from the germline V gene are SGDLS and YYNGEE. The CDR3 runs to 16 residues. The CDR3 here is CASSVRASANTDTQYF. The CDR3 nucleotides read TGTGCCAGCAGCGTCCGAGCTAGCGCGAACACAGATACGCAGTATTTT.

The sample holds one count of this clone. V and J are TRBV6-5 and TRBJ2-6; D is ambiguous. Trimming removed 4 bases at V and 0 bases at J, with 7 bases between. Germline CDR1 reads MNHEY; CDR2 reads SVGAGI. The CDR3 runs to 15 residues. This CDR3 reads CASSSTPSGANVLTF. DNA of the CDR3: TGTGCCAGCAGTTCCACACCCTCTGGGGCCAACGTCCTGACTTTC.

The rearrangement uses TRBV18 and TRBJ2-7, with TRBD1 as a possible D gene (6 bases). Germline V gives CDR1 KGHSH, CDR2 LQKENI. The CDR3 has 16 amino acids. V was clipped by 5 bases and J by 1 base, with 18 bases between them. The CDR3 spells CASSSTTGTTSYEQYF. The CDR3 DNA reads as TGTGCCAGCTCATCAACGACCGGGACAACTTCCTACGAGCAGTACTTC.

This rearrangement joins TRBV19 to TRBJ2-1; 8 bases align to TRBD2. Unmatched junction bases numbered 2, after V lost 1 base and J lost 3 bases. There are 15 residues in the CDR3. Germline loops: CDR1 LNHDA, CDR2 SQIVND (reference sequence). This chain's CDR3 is CASSIGTSFYNEQFF. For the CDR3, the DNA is TGTGCCAGTAGTATAGGGACTAGCTTCTACAATGAGCAGTTCTTC.

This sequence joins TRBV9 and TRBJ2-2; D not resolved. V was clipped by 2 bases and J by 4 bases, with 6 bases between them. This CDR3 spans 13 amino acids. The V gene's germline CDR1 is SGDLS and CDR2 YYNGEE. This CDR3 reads CASSVNPTGELFF. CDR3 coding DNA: TGTGCCAGCAGCGTTAATCCCACCGGGGAGCTGTTTTTT.

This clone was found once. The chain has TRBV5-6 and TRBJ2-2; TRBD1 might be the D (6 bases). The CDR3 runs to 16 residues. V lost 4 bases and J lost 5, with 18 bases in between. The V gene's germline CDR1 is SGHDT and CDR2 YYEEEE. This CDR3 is CASSPRGYLRTGELFF. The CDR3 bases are TGTGCCAGCAGCCCTAGGGGGTATCTTCGGACCGGGGAGCTGTTTTTT.

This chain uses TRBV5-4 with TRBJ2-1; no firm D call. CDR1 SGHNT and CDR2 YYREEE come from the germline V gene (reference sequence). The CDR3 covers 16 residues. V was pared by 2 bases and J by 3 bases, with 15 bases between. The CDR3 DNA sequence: TGTGCCAGCAGCTTAGATCTCCGCGACTTCTACAATGAGCAGTTCTTC. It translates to CASSLDLRDFYNEQFF.

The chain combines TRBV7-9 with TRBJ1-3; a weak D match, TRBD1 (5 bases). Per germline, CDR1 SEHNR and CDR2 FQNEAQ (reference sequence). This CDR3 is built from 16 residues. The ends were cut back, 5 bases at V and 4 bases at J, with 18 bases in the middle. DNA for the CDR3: TGTGCCAGCAGCGACGACAGCGTATTATCAGGAAACACCATATATTTT. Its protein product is CASSDDSVLSGNTIYF.

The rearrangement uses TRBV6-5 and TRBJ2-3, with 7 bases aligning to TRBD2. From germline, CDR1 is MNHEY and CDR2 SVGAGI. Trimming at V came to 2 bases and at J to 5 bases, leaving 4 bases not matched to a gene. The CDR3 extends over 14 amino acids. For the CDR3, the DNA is TGTGCCAGCAGTTACGAGACTAGCTTAGATACGCAGTATTTT. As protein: CASSYETSLDTQYF.

CDR3 residues: CASSRQGNSYGYTF. CDR3 nucleotides: TGTGCCAGTAGTAGACAGGGTAATTCTTATGGCTACACCTTC. The chain recombines TRBV19 with TRBJ1-2; TRBD1 matches 7 bases. The ends lost 4 bases at V and 5 bases at J; junction bases unmatched: 7. CDR3 size: 14 residues. CDR1 and CDR2 (germline): LNHDA, SQIVND (reference sequence).

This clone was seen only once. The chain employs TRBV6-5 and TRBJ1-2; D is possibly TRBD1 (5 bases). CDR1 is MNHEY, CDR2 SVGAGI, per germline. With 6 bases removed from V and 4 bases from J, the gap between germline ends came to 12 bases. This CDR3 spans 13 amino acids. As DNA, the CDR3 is TGTGCCAGCAGCGTTGGACAAACCTATGGCTACACCTTC. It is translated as CASSVGQTYGYTF.

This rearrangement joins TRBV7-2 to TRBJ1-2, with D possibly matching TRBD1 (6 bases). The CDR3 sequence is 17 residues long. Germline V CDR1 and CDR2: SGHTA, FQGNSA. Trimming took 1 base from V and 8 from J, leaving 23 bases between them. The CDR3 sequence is CASSLGVNAAGAQGYTF. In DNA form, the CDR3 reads TGTGCCAGCAGCTTAGGCGTGAATGCGGCGGGGGCCCAGGGCTACACCTTC.

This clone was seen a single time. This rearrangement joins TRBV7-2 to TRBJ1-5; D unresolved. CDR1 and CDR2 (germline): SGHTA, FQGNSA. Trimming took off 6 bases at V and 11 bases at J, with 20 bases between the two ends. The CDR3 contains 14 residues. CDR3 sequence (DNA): TGTGCCAGCAGTCAAAACGATATAGCCGGAGCCCAGCATTTT. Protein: CASSQNDIAGAQHF.

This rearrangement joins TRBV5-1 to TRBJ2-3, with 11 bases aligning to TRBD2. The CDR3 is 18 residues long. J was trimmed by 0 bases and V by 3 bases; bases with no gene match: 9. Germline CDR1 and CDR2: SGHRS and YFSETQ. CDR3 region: CASSSAGTSGTSTDTQYF. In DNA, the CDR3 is TGCGCCAGCAGCTCGGCCGGGACTAGCGGTACTAGCACAGATACGCAGTATTTT.

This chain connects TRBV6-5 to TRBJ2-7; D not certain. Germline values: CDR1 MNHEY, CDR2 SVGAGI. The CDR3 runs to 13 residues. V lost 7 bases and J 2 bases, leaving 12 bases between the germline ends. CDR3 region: CASTPDIPYEQYF. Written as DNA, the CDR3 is TGTGCCAGCACGCCAGATATTCCCTACGAGCAGTACTTC.

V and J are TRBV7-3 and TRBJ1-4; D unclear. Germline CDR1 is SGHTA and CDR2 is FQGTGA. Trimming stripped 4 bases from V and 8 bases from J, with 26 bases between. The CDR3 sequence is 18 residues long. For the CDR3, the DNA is TGTGCCAGCAGCTACAACCCCCCGCGGGGAATTCGGGAAGAAAAACTGTTTTTT. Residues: CASSYNPPRGIREEKLFF.

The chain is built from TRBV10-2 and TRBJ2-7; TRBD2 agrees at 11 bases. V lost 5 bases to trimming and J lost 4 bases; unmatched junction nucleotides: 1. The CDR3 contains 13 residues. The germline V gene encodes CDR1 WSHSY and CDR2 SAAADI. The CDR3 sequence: CASSRLAGYEQYF. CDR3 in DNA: TGCGCCAGCAGTCGACTAGCGGGATACGAGCAGTACTTC.

The CDR3: CASSETADYGYTF. The CDR3 nucleotides read TGTGCCAGTAGCGAGACAGCCGACTATGGCTACACCTTC. The chain links TRBV19 to TRBJ1-2, with D perhaps TRBD1 (5 bases). Looked up from germline, CDR1 is LNHDA and CDR2 is SQIVND (reference sequence). Trimming left V 6 bases short and J 3 bases short, with 11 bases between. CDR3 length: 13 residues. The variable domain in full, completed from reference TRBV19 and TRBJ1-2, reads DGGITQSPKYLFRKEGQNVTLSCEQNLNHDAMYWYRQDPGQGLRLIYYSQIVNDFQKGDIAEGYSVSREKKESFPLTVTSAQKNPTAFYLCASSETADYGYTFGSGTRLTVV.

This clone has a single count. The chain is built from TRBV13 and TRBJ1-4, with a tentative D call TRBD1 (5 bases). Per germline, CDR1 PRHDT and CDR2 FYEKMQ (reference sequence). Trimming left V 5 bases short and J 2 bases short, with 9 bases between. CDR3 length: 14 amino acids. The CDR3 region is CASSPRVTNEKLFF. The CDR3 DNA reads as TGTGCCAGCAGCCCCAGGGTGACTAATGAAAAACTGTTTTTT.

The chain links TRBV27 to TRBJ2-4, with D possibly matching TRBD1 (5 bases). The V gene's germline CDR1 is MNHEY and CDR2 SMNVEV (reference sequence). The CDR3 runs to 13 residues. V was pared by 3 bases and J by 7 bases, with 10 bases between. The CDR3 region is CASSLNRWNIQYF. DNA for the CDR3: TGTGCCAGCAGTTTGAACAGGTGGAACATTCAGTACTTC.

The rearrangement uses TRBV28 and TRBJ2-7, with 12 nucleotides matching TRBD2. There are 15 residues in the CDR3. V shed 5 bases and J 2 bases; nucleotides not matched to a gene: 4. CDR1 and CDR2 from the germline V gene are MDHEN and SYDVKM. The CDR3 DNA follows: TGTGCCAGCAGTCCCCCTAGCGGGAGGGCCTACGAGCAGTACTTC. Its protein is CASSPPSGRAYEQYF.

The CDR3 DNA sequence: TGTGCCAGCAGTTACAGACTAGCGGGAGTCGGTGAGACCCAGTACTTC. It codes for CASSYRLAGVGETQYF. This chain connects TRBV6-6 to TRBJ2-5; 12 bases map to TRBD2. The CDR3 has 16 residues. Unmatched junction bases numbered 6, after V lost 2 bases and J lost 5 bases. Germline V CDR1 and CDR2: MNHNY, SVGAGI (reference sequence).